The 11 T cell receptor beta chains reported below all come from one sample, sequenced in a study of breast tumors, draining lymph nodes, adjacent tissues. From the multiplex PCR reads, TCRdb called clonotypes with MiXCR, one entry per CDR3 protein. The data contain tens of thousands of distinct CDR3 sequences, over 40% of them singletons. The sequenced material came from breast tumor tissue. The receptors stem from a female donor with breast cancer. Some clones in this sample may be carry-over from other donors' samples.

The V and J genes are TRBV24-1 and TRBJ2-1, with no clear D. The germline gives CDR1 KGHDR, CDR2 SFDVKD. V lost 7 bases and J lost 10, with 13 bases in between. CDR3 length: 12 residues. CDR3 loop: CATSRLRPEQFF. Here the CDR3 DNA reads TGTGCCACCAGCCGCCTCAGGCCAGAGCAGTTCTTC.

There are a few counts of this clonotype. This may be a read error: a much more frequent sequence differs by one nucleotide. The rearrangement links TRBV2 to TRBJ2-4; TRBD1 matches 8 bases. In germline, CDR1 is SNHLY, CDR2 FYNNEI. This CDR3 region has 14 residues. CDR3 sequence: CASSLDRVENVQYF. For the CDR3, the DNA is TGTGCCAGCAGTTTGGACAGGGTGGAAAACGTTCAGTACTTC.

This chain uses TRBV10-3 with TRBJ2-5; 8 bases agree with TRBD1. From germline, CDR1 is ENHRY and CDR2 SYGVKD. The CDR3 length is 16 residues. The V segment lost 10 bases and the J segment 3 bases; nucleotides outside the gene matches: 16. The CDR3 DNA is TGTGCCAGCACCTACCCGGGACAGGCCCAAGAAGAGACCCAGTACTTC. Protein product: CASTYPGQAQEETQYF.

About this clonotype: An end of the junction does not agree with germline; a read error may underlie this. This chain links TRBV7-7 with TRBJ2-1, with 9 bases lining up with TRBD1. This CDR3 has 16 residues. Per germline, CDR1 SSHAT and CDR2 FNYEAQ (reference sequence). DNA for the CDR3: TGTGCTAGCAGCTACGGGACAGGGATGACCTACAATGAGCAGTTCTTC. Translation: CASSYGTGMTYNEQFF.

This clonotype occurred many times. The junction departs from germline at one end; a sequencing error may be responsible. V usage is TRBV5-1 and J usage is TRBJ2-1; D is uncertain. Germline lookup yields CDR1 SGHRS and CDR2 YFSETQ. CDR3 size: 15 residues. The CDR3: CASSPSFILNNAQFF. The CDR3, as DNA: TGCGCCAGCAGCCCCTCTTTTATACTAAACAATGCGCAGTTCTTC.

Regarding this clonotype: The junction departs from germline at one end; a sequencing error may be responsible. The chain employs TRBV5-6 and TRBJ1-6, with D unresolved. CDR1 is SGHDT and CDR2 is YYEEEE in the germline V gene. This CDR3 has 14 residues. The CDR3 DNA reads TGTGCCGGCAGCTCCCGAAACTATAATTCCCCCCTCCACTTT. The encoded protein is CAGSSRNYNSPLHF. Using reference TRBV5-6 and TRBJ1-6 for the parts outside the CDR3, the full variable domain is DAGVTQSPTHLIKTRGQQVTLRCSPKSGHDTVSWYQQALGQGPQFIFQYYEEEERQRGNFPDRFSGHQFPNYSSELNVNALLLGDSALYLCAGSSRNYNSPLHFGNGTRLTVT.

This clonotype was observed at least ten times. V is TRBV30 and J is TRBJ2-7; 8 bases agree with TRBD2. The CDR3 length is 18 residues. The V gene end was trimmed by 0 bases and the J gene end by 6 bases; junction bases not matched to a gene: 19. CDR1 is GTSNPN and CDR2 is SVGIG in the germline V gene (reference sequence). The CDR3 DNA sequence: TGTGCCTGGAGTGTACTCCCTATGAGGGGCGCCGGGGGGGGCGAGCAGTACTTC. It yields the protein CAWSVLPMRGAGGGEQYF. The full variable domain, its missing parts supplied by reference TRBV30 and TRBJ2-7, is SQTIHQWPATLVQPVGSPLSLECTVEGTSNPNLYWYRQAAGRGLQLLFYSVGIGQISSEVPQNLSASRPQDRQFILSSKKLLLSDSGFYLCAWSVLPMRGAGGGEQYFGPGTRLTVT.

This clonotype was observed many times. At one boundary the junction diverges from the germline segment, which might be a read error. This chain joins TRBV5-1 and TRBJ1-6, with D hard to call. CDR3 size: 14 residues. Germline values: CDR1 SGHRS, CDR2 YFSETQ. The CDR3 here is CASNLAGFNSPLHF. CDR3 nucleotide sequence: TGCGCCAGCAACTTGGCGGGGTTTAATTCACCCCTCCACTTT.

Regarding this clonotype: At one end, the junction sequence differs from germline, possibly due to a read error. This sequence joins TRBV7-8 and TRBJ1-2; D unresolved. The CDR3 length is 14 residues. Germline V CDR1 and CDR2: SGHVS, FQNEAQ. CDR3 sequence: CASSLSGRLHGYAF. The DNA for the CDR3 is TGTGCCAGCAGCTTATCGGGTCGACTCCATGGCTACGCCTTC.

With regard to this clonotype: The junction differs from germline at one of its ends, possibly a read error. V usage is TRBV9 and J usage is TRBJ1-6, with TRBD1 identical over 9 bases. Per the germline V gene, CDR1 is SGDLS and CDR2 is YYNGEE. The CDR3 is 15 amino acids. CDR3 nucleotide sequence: TGCGCCAGCGGCAAGGGGACAGGGTTAGGGTCACCCCTCCACTTT. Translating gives CASGKGTGLGSPLHF.

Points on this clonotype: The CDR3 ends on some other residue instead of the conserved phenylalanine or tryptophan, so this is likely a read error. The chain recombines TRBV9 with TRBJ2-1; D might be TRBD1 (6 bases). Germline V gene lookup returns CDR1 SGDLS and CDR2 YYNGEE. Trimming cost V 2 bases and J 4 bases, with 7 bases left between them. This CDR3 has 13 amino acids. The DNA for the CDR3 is TGTGCCAGCAGCGTTGGACAGTACAATGAGCAGTTCAGA. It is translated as CASSVGQYNEQFR.